A single sample is the source of the 22 T cell receptor beta chains below, sequenced in a study of spatial heterogeneity in lung cancer. The study's findings and limits: Counts of expanded intratumoral alpha and beta TCRs tracked tumor mutation counts.

Using its own MiXCR run on the 5' RACE reads, TCRdb lists one record per CDR3 protein. The table has approximately 8,800 distinct CDR3 sequences, 4.5% seen once. Time point of the sample: sample taken at primary tumor resection. No antigen has been assigned to these receptors. This sample comprised lung tumor tissue, obtained at surgery. These receptors originate from a female donor with early-stage non-small cell lung cancer.

The table lists this clonotype with many counts. The chain employs TRBV30 and TRBJ1-5; D gene ambiguous. Germline-derived CDR1 and CDR2 are GTSNPN and SVGIG (reference sequence). The V end was cut by 0 bases, the J end by 4 bases, with 7 bases between. The CDR3 consists of 13 residues. The CDR3 loop reads CAWSVQSNQPQHF. The CDR3 coding sequence is TGTGCCTGGAGTGTACAGAGTAATCAGCCCCAGCATTTT.

Here the CDR3 DNA reads TGTGCCAGCAGCCCCATTGCGAAAGAAGGGGAAAAACTGTTTTTT. As protein: CASSPIAKEGEKLFF. The chain employs TRBV7-9 and TRBJ1-4; no firm D call. The CDR3 loop spans 15 amino acids. From germline, CDR1 is SEHNR and CDR2 FQNEAQ (reference sequence). Trimming stripped 5 bases from V and 8 bases from J, with 18 bases between.

This clonotype was detected many times. The chain is built from TRBV13 and TRBJ2-5, with 8 positions matching TRBD2. Germline V gene data show CDR1 as PRHDT and CDR2 as FYEKMQ (reference sequence). Trimming at V came to 0 bases and at J to 2 bases, leaving 5 bases not matched to a gene. The CDR3 sequence is 16 residues long. The CDR3 reads CASSLGLAEGQETQYF. The CDR3 region has the DNA TGTGCCAGCAGCTTAGGACTAGCGGAGGGTCAAGAGACCCAGTACTTC. Full variable domain (rest looked up from reference TRBV13 and TRBJ2-5): AAGVIQSPRHLIKEKRETATLKCYPIPRHDTVYWYQQGPGQDPQFLISFYEKMQSDKGSIPDRFSAQQFSDYHSELNMSSLELGDSALYFCASSLGLAEGQETQYFGPGTRLLVL.

The chain is built from TRBV6-1 and TRBJ2-5; D unclear. Germline CDR1 MNHNS, CDR2 SASEGT. V lost 4 bases and J lost 1, with 16 bases in between. The CDR3 runs to 16 residues. The CDR3 DNA follows: TGTGCCAGCAGTGTGCTTGGGCTAGAGCCCCAAGAGACCCAGTACTTC. The encoded protein is CASSVLGLEPQETQYF.

Ten or more counts support this clonotype. The chain has TRBV7-8 and TRBJ2-3; D unresolved. The germline V gene encodes CDR1 SGHVS and CDR2 FQNEAQ. Trimming shortened V by 3 bases and J by 2 bases, and 0 bases separated the two germline ends. CDR3 length: 11 amino acids. The CDR3 reads CASSFTDTQYF. CDR3 sequence (DNA): TGTGCCAGCAGCTTCACAGATACGCAGTATTTT.

This clonotype came up many times. The J gene is TRBJ2-5, the V gene TRBV4-1; 8 positions agree with TRBD2. CDR1 MGHRA and CDR2 YSYEKL come from the germline V gene. The V and J ends lost 0 bases and 10 bases, in that order; junction bases with no gene match: 7. The CDR3 runs 14 residues. The CDR3 is CASSQEGAGGDQYF. CDR3 coding DNA: TGCGCCAGCAGCCAAGAGGGGGCGGGGGGCGACCAGTACTTC.

Judged by abundance, this clonotype is medium-sized. V usage is TRBV7-6 and J usage is TRBJ1-1; D unclear. V lost 4 bases and J lost 0, with 12 bases in between. Germline loops: CDR1 SGHVS, CDR2 FNYEAQ. The CDR3 is made up of 15 amino acids. Here the CDR3 DNA reads TGTGCCAGCAGCTCCACCCCGTCGATGAACACTGAAGCTTTCTTT. This encodes CASSSTPSMNTEAFF.

This clonotype came up many times. This chain links TRBV28 with TRBJ2-2; 9 bases match TRBD1. Germline V gene lookup returns CDR1 MDHEN and CDR2 SYDVKM. The CDR3 runs 15 residues. J lost 5 bases, V lost 4 bases, and 5 bases had no gene match. The CDR3 loop reads CASSSRDRVTGELFF. The DNA for the CDR3 is TGTGCCAGCAGTTCCCGGGACAGGGTGACCGGGGAGCTGTTTTTT.

By proportion, this clonotype is medium-sized. This chain connects TRBV9 to TRBJ2-3; 7 nucleotides agree with TRBD2. From germline, CDR1 is SGDLS and CDR2 YYNGEE. The ends lost 4 bases at V and 0 bases at J; junction bases unmatched: 8. CDR3 length equals 16 residues. The CDR3 DNA reads TGTGCCAGCAGCTCGTCTAGCGGCAGAAGCACAGATACGCAGTATTTT. Translation: CASSSSSGRSTDTQYF.

By share, this clonotype ranks as medium-sized. This sequence joins TRBV7-3 and TRBJ2-5; 7 positions match TRBD1. The CDR3 covers 15 residues. CDR1 and CDR2 (germline): SGHTA, FQGTGA. The junction had 10 bases not matched to a gene; V was cut back by 4 bases and J by 5 bases. For the CDR3, the DNA is TGTGCCAGCAGCTCCGGACAGGCCAAGGGGGAGACCCAGTACTTC. This sequence encodes CASSSGQAKGETQYF. Variable domain in full (rest from reference TRBV7-3 and TRBJ2-5): GAGVSQTPSNKVTEKGKYVELRCDPISGHTALYWYRQSLGQGPEFLIYFQGTGAADDSGLPNDRFFAVRPEGSVSTLKIQRTERGDSAVYLCASSSGQAKGETQYFGPGTRLLVL.

The V and J genes are TRBV20-1 and TRBJ1-1; D call uncertain. CDR3 length: 11 amino acids. The germline V gene encodes CDR1 DFQATT and CDR2 SNEGSKA (reference sequence). As DNA, the CDR3 is TGCAGGGTGGGGTCGAACACTGAAGCTTTCTTT. Protein sequence: CRVGSNTEAFF.

This clonotype is medium-sized in the sample. The rearrangement uses TRBV28 and TRBJ2-1; possibly TRBD1 for D (6 bases). Germline V gene data show CDR1 as MDHEN and CDR2 as SYDVKM. Trimming shortened V by 8 bases and J by 1 base, and 12 bases separated the two germline ends. This CDR3 has 14 amino acids. The CDR3 DNA follows: TGTGCCAGCTATTCGAGGGGGTCCTACAATGAGCAGTTCTTC. This codes for CASYSRGSYNEQFF.

This clonotype has ten or more counts. The chain employs TRBV10-3 and TRBJ1-1, with TRBD1 as a possible D gene (6 bases). Germline V gene lookup returns CDR1 ENHRY and CDR2 SYGVKD. The V end was cut by 7 bases, the J end by 1 base, with 10 bases between. CDR3 length equals 13 residues. CDR3 region: CAITGQTNTEAFF. CDR3 coding DNA: TGTGCCATCACTGGACAGACGAACACTGAAGCTTTCTTT.

There are many counts of this clonotype. A read error is possible here, since a much larger clone lies one base away. V gene TRBV28 combines with J gene TRBJ1-2; D unresolved. The V gene's germline CDR1 is MDHEN and CDR2 SYDVKM. The CDR3 extends over 13 amino acids. This CDR3 reads CATNIARVYGYNF. The CDR3 nucleotides read TGTGCCACCAACATTGCGCGGGTTTATGGCTACAACTTC.

This clonotype is labeled as medium-sized. The chain joins TRBV6-1 to TRBJ2-1, with TRBD2 as a possible D gene (6 bases). Germline-derived CDR1 and CDR2 are MNHNS and SASEGT. This CDR3 spans 13 amino acids. V was trimmed by 1 base and J by 8 bases, leaving 9 bases between them. For the CDR3, the DNA is TGTGCCAGCAGTGAAGGGACGGGAGATGAGCAGTTCTTC. Encoded protein: CASSEGTGDEQFF.

This clonotype was seen many times. Just one base apart from a much larger clone, this may be a read error. This chain uses TRBV28 with TRBJ2-1, with D unresolved. This CDR3 is built from 12 residues. CDR1 MDHEN and CDR2 SYDVKM come from the germline V gene. Trimming cost V 7 bases and J 13 bases, with 17 bases left between them. This CDR3 is CASISPPGFQFF. The CDR3, as DNA: TGTGCCAGCATTTCCCCCCCCGGGTTCCAGTTCTTC.

Relative to its sample, this clonotype is medium-sized. V and J are TRBV10-3 and TRBJ2-1, with a weak D call TRBD2 (6 bases). The CDR3 covers 14 residues. Between the trimmed V and J ends, which lost 5 bases and 8 bases, there was a span of 16 bases. Looked up from germline, CDR1 is ENHRY and CDR2 is SYGVKD. As DNA, the CDR3 is TGTGCCATCAGTCTCGCTGGAGGGGTCCATGAGCAGTTCTTC. This codes for CAISLAGGVHEQFF.

This clonotype is judged medium-sized. The chain is built from TRBV5-1 and TRBJ2-7; no clear D. Per germline, CDR1 SGHRS and CDR2 YFSETQ. V lost 4 bases and J lost 6, with 14 bases in between. CDR3 size: 13 residues. CDR3 sequence reads: CASSIGVRGEQYF. DNA for the CDR3: TGCGCCAGCAGCATTGGGGTACGTGGCGAGCAGTACTTC.

This clonotype rates as medium-sized (0.01 to 0.1%). The chain uses TRBV27 and TRBJ2-7; TRBD1 agrees at 7 bases. Germline assignment: CDR1 MNHEY and CDR2 SMNVEV (reference sequence). J was trimmed by 6 bases and V by 6 bases; bases with no gene match: 2. The CDR3 covers 11 residues. The CDR3 protein is CASRQGPEQYF. The CDR3 bases are TGTGCCAGCAGACAGGGGCCCGAGCAGTACTTC.

This clonotype appeared a few times. This sequence joins TRBV21-1 and TRBJ2-2; the table's TRBD1 call for D was not verified on the DNA. TRBV21-1 is shown as a pseudogene. This CDR3 is built from 21 residues. CDR3 nucleotide sequence: TGTGCCAGCAGCACCCGCTTTGATTCTGTCTACCTGGCGCCGACCACCGGGGAGCTGTTTTTT. It translates to CASSTRFDSVYLAPTTGELFF.

This clonotype was found many times. The chain carries TRBV5-1 and TRBJ2-1, with 12 bases identical to TRBD2. The CDR3 spans 17 residues. CDR1 and CDR2 from the germline V gene are SGHRS and YFSETQ. J gave up 4 bases and V 4 bases, and 9 bases lay outside the gene matches. DNA for the CDR3: TGCGCCAGCAGCGCAACGATGACTAGCGGGAGTTACAATGAGCAGTTCTTC. Residues: CASSATMTSGSYNEQFF. The entire variable domain, with the rest obtained from reference TRBV5-1 and TRBJ2-1, is as follows: KAGVTQTPRYLIKTRGQQVTLSCSPISGHRSVSWYQQTPGQGLQFLFEYFSETQRNKGNFPGRFSGRQFSNSRSEMNVSTLELGDSALYLCASSATMTSGSYNEQFFGPGTRLTVL.

This clonotype was counted many times. The chain is built from TRBV27 and TRBJ2-3; 9 positions match TRBD2. Unmatched junction bases numbered 8, after V lost 4 bases and J lost 3 bases. The CDR3 is made up of 16 amino acids. From germline, CDR1 is MNHEY and CDR2 SMNVEV (reference sequence). CDR3 nucleotide sequence: TGTGCCAGCAGTTCGACTAGCGGCTGGGGGACAGATACGCAGTATTTT. Amino acids: CASSSTSGWGTDTQYF.